This TCR beta chain was recovered during a study of regulatory T cells in long-lasting Graves disease. iRepertoire HTBI primers and Arm-PCR of CDR3 regions built TCR beta libraries. TCRdb recomputed calls from the multiplex PCR reads with MiXCR, one row per CDR3 protein. The data show under 500,000 distinct CDR3 sequences, with 20% to 25% seen just once and 7% to 9.5% held by the top ten. The time point here: persistent/refractory GD, antithyroid drugs over 5 years with positive TRAb. PBMCs were the source of the RNA used for TCR sequencing. The germline V gene has CDR1 DFQATT and CDR2 SNEGSKA (reference sequence). There are 12 residues in the CDR3. V lost 6 bases and J lost 4, with 9 bases in between.

The gene calls are TRBV20-1 and TRBJ2-2, with D hard to call. This clonotype originated in a female donor with Graves disease. The sample consisted of peripheral blood mononuclear cells (PBMCs), taken when the disease was refractory, from a patient treated with antithyroid drugs. CDR3 DNA: TGCAGTGCGGCCGTCAGCACCGGGGAGCTGTTTTTT. Its protein is CSAAVSTGELFF.